This paragraph covers one TCR beta chain sequence. This specimen includes other DNA sequences encoding the same CDR3. This table comes from immunoSEQ multiplex PCR, and its TCRdb copy is limited to in-frame clones, with some not included. The sample gives 45,000 to 60,000 clones, roughly nine tenths of which show up once; under 8.5% is in the top ten. CDR3 size: 15 residues. Germline V lookup: CDR1 SGHRS, CDR2 YFSETQ. V shed 2 bases, J shed 0 bases, and the junction held 2 bases outside the gene matches. The data belong to a study of OX40 agonist ivuxolimab in advanced cancers. This TCR derives from an adult with an advanced solid tumor such as melanoma, head and neck, liver or kidney cancer. This chain joins TRBV5-1 and TRBJ1-1, with TRBD1 identical over 9 bases. The input for sequencing was CD4+ or CD8+ T cells sorted from blood, taken in a trial of the OX40 agonist ivuxolimab. The CDR3 bases are TGCGCCAGCAGCTTTGGGACAGGGTTGAACACTGAAGCTTTCTTT. This encodes CASSFGTGLNTEAFF.